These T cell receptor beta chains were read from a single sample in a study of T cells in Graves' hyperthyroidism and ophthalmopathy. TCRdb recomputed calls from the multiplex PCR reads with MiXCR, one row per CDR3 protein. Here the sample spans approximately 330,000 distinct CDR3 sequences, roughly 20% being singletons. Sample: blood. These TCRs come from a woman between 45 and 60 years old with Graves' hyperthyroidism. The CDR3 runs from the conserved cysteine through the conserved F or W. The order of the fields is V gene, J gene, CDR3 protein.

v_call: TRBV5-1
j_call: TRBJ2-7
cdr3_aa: CASSLGTYLDGEQYF

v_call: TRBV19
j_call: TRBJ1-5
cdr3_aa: CASSNGRGYSNQPQHF

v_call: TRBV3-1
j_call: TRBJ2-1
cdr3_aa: CASSQDYGTHNEQFF

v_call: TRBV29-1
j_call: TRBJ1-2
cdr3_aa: CSVYRGADYGYTF

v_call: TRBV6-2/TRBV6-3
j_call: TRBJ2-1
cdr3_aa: CASSYGDNEQFF

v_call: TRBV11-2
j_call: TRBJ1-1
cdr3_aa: CASSPLPTEAFF

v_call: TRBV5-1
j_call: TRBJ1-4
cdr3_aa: CASSGGSGATNEKLFF

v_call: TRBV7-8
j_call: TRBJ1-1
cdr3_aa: CASSLRDRGTTEAFF

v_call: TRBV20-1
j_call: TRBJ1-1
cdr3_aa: CSAGRQGTEAFF

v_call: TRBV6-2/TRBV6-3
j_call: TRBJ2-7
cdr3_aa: CASSYSGERLEQYF

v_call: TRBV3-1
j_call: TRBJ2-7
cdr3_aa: CASSPRGVKYEQYF

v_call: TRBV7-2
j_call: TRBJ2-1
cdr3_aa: CASTRDRGIYNEQFF

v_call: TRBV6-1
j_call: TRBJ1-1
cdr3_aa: CASSDDSGARVSEAFF

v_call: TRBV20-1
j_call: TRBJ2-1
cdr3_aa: CSARDANSYNEQFF

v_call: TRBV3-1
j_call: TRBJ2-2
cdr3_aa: CASSPGAGGRELFF

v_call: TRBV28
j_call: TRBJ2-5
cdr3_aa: CASSTRGGRETQYF

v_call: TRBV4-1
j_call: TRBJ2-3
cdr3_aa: CASSLRGEVGSGGPTDTQYF

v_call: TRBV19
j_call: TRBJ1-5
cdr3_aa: CASSIAGGNGQPQHF

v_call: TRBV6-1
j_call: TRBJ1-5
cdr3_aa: CASSRPGGNQPQHF

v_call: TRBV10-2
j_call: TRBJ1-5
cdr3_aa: CASSEDRVQPQHF

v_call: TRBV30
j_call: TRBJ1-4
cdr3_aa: CAWSLTGPNEKLFF

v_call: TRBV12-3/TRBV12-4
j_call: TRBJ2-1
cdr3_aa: CASRTSGIVDEQFF

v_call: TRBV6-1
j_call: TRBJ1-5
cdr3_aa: CASSDLAGSQPQHF

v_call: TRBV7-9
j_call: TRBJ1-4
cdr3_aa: CASSLTRNEKLFF

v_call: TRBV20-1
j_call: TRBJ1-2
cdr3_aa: CSARDPGGYGYTF

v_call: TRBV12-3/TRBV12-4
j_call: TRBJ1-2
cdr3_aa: CASSSNTGYTF

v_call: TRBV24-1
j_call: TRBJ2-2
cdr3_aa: CATMDPARQGQSGELFF

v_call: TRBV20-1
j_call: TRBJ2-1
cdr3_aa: CSAPPPLGLAGLPPDNEQFF

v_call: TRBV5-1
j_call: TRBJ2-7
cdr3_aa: CASSPGTNPYEQYF

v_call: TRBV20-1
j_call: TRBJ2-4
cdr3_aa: CSVALAGLFKNIQYF

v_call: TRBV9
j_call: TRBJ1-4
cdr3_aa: CASSVGGRNEKLFF

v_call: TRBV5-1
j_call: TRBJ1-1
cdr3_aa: CASSLEVPLRDRELNTEAFF

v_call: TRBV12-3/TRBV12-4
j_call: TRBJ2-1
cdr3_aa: CASSFGDVNEQFF

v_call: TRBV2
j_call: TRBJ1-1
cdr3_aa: CASSEAGEGEAFF

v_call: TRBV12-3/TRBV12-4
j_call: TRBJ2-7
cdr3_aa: CASSRDQGLDYEQYF

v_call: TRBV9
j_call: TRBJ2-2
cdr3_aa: CASSVGGQGGAGELFF

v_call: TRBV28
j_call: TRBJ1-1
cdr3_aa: CASNSGGTEAFF

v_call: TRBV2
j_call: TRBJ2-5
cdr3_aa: CASSEVTETQYF

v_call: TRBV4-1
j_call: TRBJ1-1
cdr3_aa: CASSPIRQGGTEAFF

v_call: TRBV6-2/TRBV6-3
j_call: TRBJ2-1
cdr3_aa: CAISPQGAEQFF

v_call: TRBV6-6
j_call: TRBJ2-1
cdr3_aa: CASSYSGGGNEQFF

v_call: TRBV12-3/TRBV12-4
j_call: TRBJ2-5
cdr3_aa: CASSTGAQETQYF

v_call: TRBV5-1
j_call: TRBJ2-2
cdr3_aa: CASSLGLARTGELFF

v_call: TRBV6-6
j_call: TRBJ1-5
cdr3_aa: CASSYHRNQPQHF

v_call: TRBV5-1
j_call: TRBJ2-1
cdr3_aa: CASSLAQGGSYNEQFF

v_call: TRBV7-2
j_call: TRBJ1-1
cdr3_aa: CASSLFQGVAEAFF

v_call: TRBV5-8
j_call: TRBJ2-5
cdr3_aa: CASSLALGTQETQYF

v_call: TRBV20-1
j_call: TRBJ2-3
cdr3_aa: CSARGILAGVVDTQYF

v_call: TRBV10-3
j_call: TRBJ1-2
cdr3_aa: CAAEGAGFNYGYTF

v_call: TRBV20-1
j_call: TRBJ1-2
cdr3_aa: CSAPGKANGYTF

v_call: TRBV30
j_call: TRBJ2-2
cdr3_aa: CAWSVLLAGGVGELFF

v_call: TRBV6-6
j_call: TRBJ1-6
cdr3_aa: CASSYSQGAFNSPLHF

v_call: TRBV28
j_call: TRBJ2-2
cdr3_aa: CASGGSGPAGELFF

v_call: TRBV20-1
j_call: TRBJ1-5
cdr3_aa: CSAFGTEREPQHF

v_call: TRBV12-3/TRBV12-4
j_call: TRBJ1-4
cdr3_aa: CASTPTLTNEKLFF

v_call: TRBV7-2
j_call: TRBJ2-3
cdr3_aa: CASSTPGTSGGYSTDTQYF

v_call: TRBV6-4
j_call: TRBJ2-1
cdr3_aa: CASSRHGGDSYNEQFF

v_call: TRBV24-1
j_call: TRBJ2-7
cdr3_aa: CATSDQGEQYF

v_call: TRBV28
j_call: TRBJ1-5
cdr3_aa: CASSHKQGVGNQPQHF